The 12 T cell receptor beta chains below come from one sample, sequenced in a study of shared clonotypes between healthy human individuals. Measured with immunoSEQ multiplex PCR; TCRdb has only the in-frame clones, and not every one. The sample lists 600,000 to 700,000 clones, more than 70% occurring once. Source material: memory CD4+ T cells sorted from blood. Indicated subset: CD45RA-negative fraction. The receptors shown here come from a woman in her 30s in good health.

The rearrangement uses TRBV29-1 and TRBJ2-5; 8 bases agree with TRBD2. Per the germline V gene, CDR1 is SQVTM and CDR2 is ANQGSEA. J lost 5 bases, V lost 4 bases, and 3 bases had no gene match. The CDR3 covers 12 residues. The CDR3 DNA reads TGCAGCGTTGTAGCTAGCGGGGAGACCCAGTACTTC. Protein: CSVVASGETQYF.

This chain joins TRBV30 and TRBJ1-2, with TRBD1 identical over 7 bases. This CDR3 has 14 residues. J was trimmed by 7 bases and V by 2 bases; bases with no gene match: 10. Germline assignment: CDR1 GTSNPN and CDR2 SVGIG (reference sequence). This CDR3 reads CAWSKGAPFVGYTF. CDR3 DNA sequence: TGTGCCTGGAGTAAGGGGGCCCCGTTTGTTGGCTACACCTTC.

Only a few counts were recorded for this clone. V gene TRBV19 combines with J gene TRBJ1-1; D is unclear. Germline V gene data show CDR1 as LNHDA and CDR2 as SQIVND (reference sequence). The CDR3 sequence is 13 residues long. V lost 6 bases, J lost 2 bases, and 10 bases lay in between. The DNA of the CDR3 is TGTGCCAGTAGCGGGGAACGTAACACTGAAGCTTTCTTT. This codes for CASSGERNTEAFF.

The V and J genes are TRBV30 and TRBJ1-2; the D is unclear. In germline, CDR1 is GTSNPN, CDR2 SVGIG (reference sequence). This CDR3 comprises 15 residues. The V gene lost 0 bases and the J gene lost 0 bases, with 11 bases spanning the gap. CDR3 DNA sequence: TGTGCCTGGAGTGTACTCGGGCCTTCTAACTATGGCTACACCTTC. Its translation: CAWSVLGPSNYGYTF.

V is TRBV29-1 and J is TRBJ2-5; 8 bases agree with TRBD2. With 5 bases clipped from V and 1 base from J, the junction kept 9 bases outside the gene matches. Germline loops: CDR1 SQVTM, CDR2 ANQGSEA. The CDR3 has 15 amino acids. CDR3 bases: TGCAGCGTTAATCGGGTAGCGGGACTCCAAGAGACCCAGTACTTC. Translated, it gives CSVNRVAGLQETQYF.

This chain connects TRBV28 to TRBJ2-7; TRBD1 aligns across 7 bases. V shed 6 bases, J shed 2 bases, and the junction held 10 bases outside the gene matches. CDR1 and CDR2 (germline): MDHEN, SYDVKM. This CDR3 region has 15 residues. The chain's CDR3 is CASSTVRDRPYEQYF. The CDR3, as DNA: TGTGCCAGCAGCACGGTGAGGGACAGACCCTACGAGCAGTACTTC. Full variable domain (rest looked up from reference TRBV28 and TRBJ2-7): DVKVTQSSRYLVKRTGEKVFLECVQDMDHENMFWYRQDPGLGLRLIYFSYDVKMKEKGDIPEGYSVSREKKERFSLILESASTNQTSMYLCASSTVRDRPYEQYFGPGTRLTVT.

The rearrangement links TRBV27 to TRBJ2-5, with 7 bases lining up with TRBD2. Per germline, CDR1 MNHEY and CDR2 SMNVEV (reference sequence). V gave up 5 bases and J gave up 5 bases; unmatched junction bases: 8. This CDR3 region has 14 residues. This chain's CDR3 is CASSEGLVRETQYF. The CDR3, as DNA: TGTGCCAGCAGTGAAGGACTAGTCCGGGAGACCCAGTACTTC.

The V gene is TRBV11-2, the J gene TRBJ1-5; 10 bases map to TRBD1. Germline V CDR1 and CDR2: SGHAT, FQNNGV. This CDR3 comprises 15 residues. The trim removed 6 bases at V and 8 bases at J, leaving 10 bases unmatched. CDR3 coding DNA: TGTGCCAGCAGTAGGGGACAGGGGATACGCGAGCCCCAGCATTTT. The encoded protein is CASSRGQGIREPQHF.

This sequence joins TRBV28 and TRBJ2-1, with D perhaps assigned TRBD1 or TRBD2 (6 bases each). There are 15 residues in the CDR3. CDR1 is MDHEN, CDR2 SYDVKM, per germline. Between the trimmed V and J ends, which lost 5 bases and 0 bases, there was a span of 11 bases. The CDR3 nucleotides are TGTGCCAGCAGTCAAGGGGGGAGCTCCTACAATGAGCAGTTCTTC. This codes for CASSQGGSSYNEQFF.

The chain links TRBV2 to TRBJ2-7; 11 positions match TRBD1. This CDR3 spans 16 amino acids. Germline values: CDR1 SNHLY, CDR2 FYNNEI. J gave up 3 bases and V 6 bases, and 10 bases lay outside the gene matches. CDR3 sequence reads: CASSGGTGTGGYEQYF. CDR3 coding DNA: TGTGCCAGCAGCGGGGGCACCGGGACAGGGGGCTACGAGCAGTACTTC.

The rearrangement joins TRBV28 to TRBJ1-1; D not certain. Germline CDR1 and CDR2: MDHEN and SYDVKM. The ends were cut back, 7 bases at V and 5 bases at J, with 14 bases in the middle. The CDR3 is 13 residues long. CDR3 DNA: TGTGCCAGCACCCTCCCCTTGGGGACTGAAGCTTTCTTT. Protein product: CASTLPLGTEAFF.

The chain combines TRBV4-1 with TRBJ1-1; the D gene is possibly TRBD1 (6 bases). The CDR3 runs to 17 residues. The V end was cut by 0 bases, the J end by 2 bases, with 16 bases between. From germline, CDR1 is MGHRA and CDR2 YSYEKL. DNA of the CDR3: TGCGCCAGCAGCCAAGACGTATTGGGGGCAGGAAACACTGAAGCTTTCTTT. Protein sequence: CASSQDVLGAGNTEAFF.